The rows below give T cell receptor beta chains drawn from one sample of a study of T-cell memory formation after mild COVID-19. TCRdb called the 5' RACE reads again in MiXCR, with one record for every CDR3 protein. The top ten clones hold 2% to 2.5% of a sample with under 250,000 distinct CDR3 sequences, approximately 15% of them seen once. Sequencing was carried out using PBMCs or a T cell subset sorted from them (not recorded which). These receptor sequences come from an adult woman who had mild COVID-19 (a few samples of this study predate the infection). Cell type and time point are not known. Each CDR3 is given without its conserved first and last residue.

v_call	j_call	cdr3_aa
TRBV20-1	TRBJ1-2	SAPTAEDGYT
TRBV3-1	TRBJ1-2	ASSLLRDGANYGYT
TRBV5-1	TRBJ2-3	ASSLEGSTDTQY
TRBV7-2	TRBJ1-5	ASSVTVSGNQPQH
TRBV14	TRBJ2-5	ASSQDLIRETQY
TRBV12-3/TRBV12-4	TRBJ2-3	ASIGGTATSTDTQY
TRBV7-2	TRBJ2-3	ASSLRAGTDTQY
TRBV7-8	TRBJ2-2	ASSSQRGMNGELF
TRBV7-9	TRBJ1-2	ASSLVMVVRGYT
TRBV18	TRBJ1-3	ASSPRTGKTGNTIY
TRBV19	TRBJ2-3	ASGGTSGARDTQY
TRBV6-6	TRBJ2-3	ASSSFLTSGFTDTQY
TRBV12-3/TRBV12-4	TRBJ2-3	ASSLSYRGGPTDTQY
TRBV7-2	TRBJ1-2	ASIDAPGLNYGYT
TRBV5-4	TRBJ2-2	ASSLRQENSGELF
TRBV10-3	TRBJ2-7	AISEGLQIYEQY
TRBV18	TRBJ2-3	ASSQARDTQY